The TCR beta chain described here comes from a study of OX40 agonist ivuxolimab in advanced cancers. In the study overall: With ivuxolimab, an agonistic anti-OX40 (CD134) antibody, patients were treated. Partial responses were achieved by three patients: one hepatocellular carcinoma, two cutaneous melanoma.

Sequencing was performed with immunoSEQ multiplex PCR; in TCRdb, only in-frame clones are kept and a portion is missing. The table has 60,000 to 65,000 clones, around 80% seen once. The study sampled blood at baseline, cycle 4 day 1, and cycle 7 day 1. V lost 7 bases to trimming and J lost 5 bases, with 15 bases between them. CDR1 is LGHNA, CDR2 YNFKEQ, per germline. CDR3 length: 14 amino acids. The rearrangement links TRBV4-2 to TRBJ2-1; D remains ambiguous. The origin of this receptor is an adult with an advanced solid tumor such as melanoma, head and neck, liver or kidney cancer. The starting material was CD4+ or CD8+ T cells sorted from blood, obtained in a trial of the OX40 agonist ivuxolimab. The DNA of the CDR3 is TGTGCCAGCAACTCACTCCGGGCCAACAATGAGCAGTTCTTC. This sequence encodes CASNSLRANNEQFF.